The rows below give T cell receptor beta chains drawn from one sample of a study of T cells in Graves' hyperthyroidism and ophthalmopathy. TCRdb fed the multiplex PCR reads into MiXCR, producing one record per CDR3 protein. Of about 580,000 distinct CDR3 sequences in the sample, approximately 15% were seen once. The sequencing input was blood. The receptors derive from a woman aged 30 to 39 with Graves' hyperthyroidism that later progressed to Graves' ophthalmopathy. Each CDR3 is given without its conserved first and last residue.

v_call,cdr3_aa
TRBV20-1,SARAGGDRTEAF
TRBV30,AWSPPTYQPQH
TRBV12-3/TRBV12-4,ASSFISGQGGGELF
TRBV28,ASSEGSGRDNEQY
TRBV30,AWGQGDIQY
TRBV19,ASGQDGYT
TRBV27,ASSLEGQGAGGELF
TRBV19,ASSMEGVYEQY
TRBV11-2,ASSLGLAGGQNEQF
TRBV11-2,ASSLRGGNNSPLH